This T cell receptor beta chain comes out of a study of cytomegalovirus exposure and HLA in healthy donors (dated by TCRdb to 2016 to 2017). Concerning the study at large: An earlier analysis of some 600 of the donors reported 276 Gb of sequence data and roughly 120 million unique TCR beta sequences obtained from around 180 million T cells. About 330 gigabases of sequencing data and around 80 million unique TCR sequences made up an early release that covered 500 to 650 HLA-typed donors. The genetic ancestry cluster associated with self-reported Caucasian donors included 81% of the approximately 410 genotyped donors. The study aimed to test whether cataloging public T cell receptors could reveal signatures of past pathogen exposure. The study profiled the T cell repertoires of 666 subjects by immunosequencing and related them to cytomegalovirus serostatus. In addition to the first cohort of roughly 670 subjects, a separate validation cohort of 130 or so different subjects was used. To predict cytomegalovirus infection status, the study combined high-throughput TCR immunosequencing, statistical association of individual TCRs with disease status, and machine learning. A later analysis re-examined previously published TCR beta repertoires from just over 650 donors and added high-resolution HLA genotyping to investigate patterns of TCR occurrence. Rather than drawing on any new phenotypic data, the later analysis identified candidate immune exposures from TCR beta sequences and the way those sequences occurred across donors. An earlier analysis of 500 to 750 of the donors applied high-throughput TCR beta sequencing to assess whether each TCR beta V gene segment acted as functional or pseudogenic. Donor age, sex, ethnicity and CMV serostatus were collected together with the repertoire data. A later genetic analysis took genome-wide SNP genotypes for 398 of the 666 donors and used that subset as a discovery cohort. All discovery cohort repertoires had been generated using a single sequencing platform. HLA typing included class I and class II loci at four-digit resolution. The number of donors typed differed by locus, with roughly 629-640 for A, B, C, DRB1 and DQB1, roughly 550 for DQA1, approximately 570 for DPA1, and some 440 for DPB1. Roughly 5 DR-DQ haplotypes were handled as single units for association and clustering because linkage in the cohort was strong. Across 300 to 400 genotyped donors of the cohort, an average of approximately 240,000 unique TCR beta nucleotide sequences per donor were sequenced, and about a sixth of those sequences were non-productive. What the study reported, not specific to this receptor: Assigning TCR associations to individual alleles was difficult when HLA alleles, especially DR and DQ, strongly co-occurred. In a later genetic analysis, a missense DCLRE1C variant was associated with V-gene and J-gene trimming of TCR beta chains, and the association was replicated in an independent cohort. Only TCR beta chains were sequenced in this cohort, and the absence of alpha or paired-chain data limited detectable features. In an earlier analysis of some 500 of the donors, most TCR beta V segments were observed in productive rearrangements about 87% or about 30% of the time, broadly matching IMGT annotations. The study gave a list of more than 150 TCR beta chains associated with cytomegalovirus. A further reported finding was that TCR beta sequences accurately predicted the HLA-A and HLA-B alleles for most subjects in the first cohort. Most CMV-associated TCR beta chains appeared to be HLA-restricted in a later analysis, and the HLA associations seemed to be driven largely by CMV exposure. Across donors, most TCR sequences were observed very rarely, whereas some public TCRs were present in many individuals. The presence/absence analyses assumed that sequencing depth was roughly uniform across donors, and that assumption may not be true. A later analysis reported that several top co-occurrence clusters appeared linked to parvovirus B19, influenza, CMV and Epstein-Barr virus. A later analysis found that TCR association rates varied across HLA loci, with DRB1 alleles showing the most associated TCRs and HLA-C alleles the fewest. A later analysis found that HLA-associated TCR beta chains were more clonally expanded and had lower generation probabilities than equally common non-associated chains. Roughly 17 rarely observed V segments, including chromosome 9 orphons, were excluded from the earlier analysis of approximately 600 of the donors because counts were too low. A group of highly shared sequence variants was considered likely to be a technical artifact of the sequencing pipeline. Because some donors lacked HLA typing at each locus, the association tests relied only on the typed subset. The classifier was reported to diagnose cytomegalovirus status with high specificity and sensitivity in both the original cohort and the validation cohort. Correlated functional status among segregating V segments might reflect linkage disequilibrium, but an unknown experimental factor could not be ruled out. CMV serostatus was the only immune exposure information available for the cohort. According to a later genetic analysis, donors in an Asian-associated ancestry cluster had fewer N-insertions in productive TCRs than the approximately 710-donor mean. The 87-base-pair reads could not distinguish some IMGT-functional V segments, including TRBV6-2 and TRBV6-3, so those segments were excluded. At a false discovery rate of 0.05, a later analysis linked roughly 17,000 TCR beta sequences to specific HLA alleles. In vitro tests confirmed that three of the cytomegalovirus-associated TCR beta chains recognize cytomegalovirus antigens. The authors suggested that the approach could potentially be generalized to other disease states and immunological phenotypes.

In total, approximately 700 healthy bone marrow donors made up the cohort. Cohort members were all nominally healthy when sampled, although unrecorded immune exposures were likely present. The donor was CMV seropositive and was included in the group of approximately 310 seropositive cohort members. Each donor provided a peripheral blood sample, and peripheral blood mononuclear cells were used for TCR beta sequencing. Genomic DNA was extracted from the blood cell samples with the Qiagen DNeasy Blood Extraction Kit. The protocol used for the library was the immunoSEQ multiplex PCR assay. A mixture of 60 forward primers for TCR Vbeta segments and 13 reverse primers for TCR Jbeta segments was used in the multiplex PCR. A multiplex PCR assay on genomic DNA amplified the CDR3 region of rearranged TCR beta genes. The Illumina HiSeq System was used to sequence the amplified TCR beta libraries as 87-base-pair reads. Processing in the source paper ran as follows. Across the 500 to 850 repertoires, a later analysis counted some 81 million unique TCR beta chains, approximately 12 million of which were shared by at least two donors. Raw reads were error-corrected and collapsed into unique sequences by a nearest-neighbor algorithm in which closely related sequences were merged to remove PCR and sequencing errors. CDR3 sequences were aligned to IMGT reference sequences to assign V, D and J gene segments. For a sequence to be retained, a match of at least six nucleotides was required to both a V gene segment and a J gene segment. A rearrangement counted as productive if the CDR3 had no stop codons and remained in frame with V and J, and every other rearrangement counted as non-productive. Following IMGT convention, CDR3 was defined as the stretch from the second conserved V-encoded cysteine to the conserved J-encoded phenylalanine. The earlier analysis of roughly 590 of the donors excluded any sequence lacking an unambiguous match to a single V gene segment. An earlier analysis of several hundred of the donors called V segments functional above 56.7% productive rearrangements and segregating when the between-donor standard deviation exceeded 5%. A statistical classification framework was built to diagnose cytomegalovirus status from the catalog of TCR beta chain sequences. A later analysis assigned V and J genes by comparing TCR nucleotide sequences with IMGT/GENE-DB human TR gene sequences. The TCRdist pipeline was used in a later analysis to assign CDR3 sequences and most-parsimonious VDJ recombination scenarios. In a later analysis, each TCR beta chain was defined by its CDR3 amino acid sequence together with its V-gene family, and reads lacking a unique V-gene family were excluded. A later analysis removed 592 highly shared, low-generation-probability nucleotide sequences to deal with suspected cross-contamination and a sequencing artifact. In a later analysis, a clonal expansion index for each public chain was calculated from normalized within-repertoire ranks of inferred template counts. Generation probabilities in a later analysis came from a VDJ recombination model fitted to out-of-frame rearrangements, and those results were checked against IGoR. A later analysis scored TCR-TCR, TCR-HLA and TCR-CMV co-occurrence with hypergeometric tests, applying a repertoire-size bias correction to TCR pairs. To estimate false discovery rates, a later analysis permuted the HLA or CMV assignments 20 times. A later analysis grouped co-occurring TCRs with DBSCAN, adding TCRdist sequence similarity when clustering within HLA-allele-positive subsets. For co-occurrence clustering, repertoires with fewer than 30,000 or more than 120,000 public chains were excluded, along with 5 or 6 repertoires with anomalous nucleotide sharing. TCRdb limited this immuneACCESS table to in-frame rearrangements with V and J called. A share of clones is missing; checked studies link under half to unresolved V genes, and the rest is unexplained. That table furnishes V, J and clone size, whereas the DNA furnished D and trimming. This sample comprises over 130,000 clones, about 84% of them detected only once. The ten top clones hold less than 7.5% of the sample.

From a lookup of the germline V gene, CDR1 and CDR2 are SGHDN and FVKESK. The CDR3 starts with the cysteine, ends with the phenylalanine, and has 15 residues. Here the CDR3 DNA is all that survives: 45 bases in frame from base 1. Germline trimming amounts to 5 bases on V and 7 bases on J, with 11 as the count of junction bases outside the gene matches. As for this clone: The antigen it binds to is not known. It has no much larger one-base neighbor in the sample; base qualities were not kept.

The V and J genes are TRBV14 and TRBJ2-1, with 7 bases aligning to TRBD2. This clonotype originated in a woman aged 40-49 years in good health and CMV-seropositive. The sequenced material came from PBMCs. The nucleotide sequence reads as follows: TGTGCCAGCAGCAAGCTTGGGGGGGATAGGAATGAGCAGTTCTTC. This sequence encodes CASSKLGGDRNEQFF.